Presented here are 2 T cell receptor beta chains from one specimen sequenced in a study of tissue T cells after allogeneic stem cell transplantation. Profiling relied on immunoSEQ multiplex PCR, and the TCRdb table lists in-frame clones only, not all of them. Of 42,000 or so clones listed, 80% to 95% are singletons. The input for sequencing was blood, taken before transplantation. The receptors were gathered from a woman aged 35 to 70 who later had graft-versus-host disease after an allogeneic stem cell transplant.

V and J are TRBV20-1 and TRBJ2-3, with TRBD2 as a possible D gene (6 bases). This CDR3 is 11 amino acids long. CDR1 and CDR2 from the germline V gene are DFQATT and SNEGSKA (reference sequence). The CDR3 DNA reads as TGCAGAGGCGGGGAGACAGATACGCAGTATTTT. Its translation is CRGGETDTQYF.

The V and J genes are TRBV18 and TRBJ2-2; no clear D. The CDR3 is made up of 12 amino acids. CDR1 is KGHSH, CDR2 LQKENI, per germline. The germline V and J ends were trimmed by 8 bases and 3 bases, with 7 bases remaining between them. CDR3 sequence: CASRVDTGELFF. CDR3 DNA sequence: TGTGCCAGCCGGGTGGACACCGGGGAGCTGTTTTTT.